This T cell receptor (beta chain) was recovered during a study of blood T cells in healthy people across ages. General study points: Diversity estimates from one million T cells were considered underestimates. Roughly linear declines in TCR beta diversity per million T cells occurred with age.

This clonotype was seen more than once but under ten times. Its antigen remains unknown. Using a J-beta primer mix together with a sample-barcoded 5' primer, a second PCR was run for roughly 6 to 11 cycles. TCRdb used MiXCR to reprocess the 5' RACE reads, holding one entry per CDR3 protein. In the table there are some 560,000 distinct CDR3 sequences, around a quarter of which are singletons. The V and J ends lost 5 bases and 4 bases respectively, with 12 bases between them. Germline-derived CDR1 and CDR2 are SGHVS and FNYEAQ. The CDR3 has 13 amino acids. This same sample was also part of a study on T cells of mothers and their children. That paper adds: Sequencing got over 9 million TCR beta CDR3 reads from each mother and approximately 3 million from each child.

The V call is TRBV7-6, the J call TRBJ2-7, with a possible D match to TRBD2 (5 bases). The receptor was derived from a boy under 10 years old in good health. Material for sequencing was blood. The CDR3 coding sequence is TGTGCCAGCAGCCTATCGGGGATGTACGAGCAGTACTTC. This translates into CASSLSGMYEQYF.